Listed here is a single T cell receptor (beta chain). Germline and junction disagree at one end, which may indicate a read error. Germline V lookup: CDR1 MNHEY, CDR2 SVGAGI. There are 13 residues in the CDR3. This record belongs to a study of blood T cell repertoires in COVID-19. In the original analysis: Cell counts per sample came from amplifying reference gene primers. The repertoire was sequenced with immunoSEQ multiplex PCR; TCRdb's copy has only in-frame clones and lacks some. The DNA gave D and trimming, while V, J and clone size come from that table. This sample has about 110,000 clones, with roughly 84% found just once.

The clonotype originates from a human donor in a cohort sampled during active COVID-19. The chain couples TRBV6-5 to TRBJ2-7; D is possibly TRBD2 (6 bases). Specimen: peripheral blood. The CDR3 protein is CASSPALDYEQHF. CDR3 DNA: TGTGCCAGCAGCCCGGCGTTGGACTACGAGCAGCACTTC.